The rows below give T cell receptor beta chains drawn from one sample of a study of human T cells and chemical hapten exposure. From the RACE reads, TCRdb called clonotypes with MiXCR, one entry per CDR3 protein. The sample shows about 45,000 distinct CDR3 sequences, 3% to 4.5% of them seen only once. The sequencing input was whole blood. The origin of the receptors is a human donor in good health. Some clones in this sample may be carry-over from other donors' samples. Each CDR3 is given with its conserved first and last residue. A D gene is named only where the DNA matches it firmly. Only some rows state a clone size, as once, few, many or a class for expanded clones.

J gene	CDR3 length	D gene	V gene	clone size	CDR3 protein	CDR3 DNA
TRBJ2-1	11	.	TRBV29-1	many	CSGLRYNEQFF	TGCAGCGGCCTCCGTTACAATGAGCAGTTCTTC
TRBJ1-1	14	.	TRBV13	many	CASSSAGGGTEAFF	TGTGCCAGCAGCTCCGCTGGGGGGGGCACTGAAGCTTTCTTT
TRBJ2-7	15	TRBD2	TRBV20-1	many	CSARGVAGTLDEQYF	TGCAGTGCTAGAGGGGTAGCGGGAACTCTGGACGAGCAGTACTTC
TRBJ2-7	16	TRBD1	TRBV6-5	many	CASSLLTGGPHPEQYF	TGTGCCAGCAGTTTACTGACAGGGGGCCCCCACCCTGAGCAGTACTTC
TRBJ1-2	13	.	TRBV20-1	many	CSASFPVAYGYTF	TGCAGTGCTAGTTTCCCAGTCGCCTATGGCTACACCTTC
TRBJ1-1	12	TRBD1	TRBV29-1	few	CSVARQGTEAFF	TGCAGCGTTGCCCGACAGGGGACTGAAGCTTTCTTT
TRBJ2-7	14	.	TRBV21-1	many	CASSKVRGRREQYF	TGTGCCAGCAGCAAAGTTCGGGGGCGTCGGGAGCAGTACTTC
TRBJ2-3	16	TRBD2	TRBV7-2	many	CASSPRLAGSADTQYF	TGTGCCAGCAGCCCTAGACTAGCGGGGTCTGCAGATACGCAGTATTTT
TRBJ1-1	14	.	TRBV6-6	many	CASTPGVQNTEAFF	TGTGCCAGCACCCCAGGGGTGCAGAACACTGAAGCTTTCTTT
TRBJ2-3	12	.	TRBV11-1	many	CASSLEADTQYF	TGTGCCAGCAGCTTAGAGGCAGATACGCAGTATTTT
TRBJ2-1	14	TRBD2	TRBV20-1	many	CSASRSGTFDEQFF	TGCAGTGCATCTCGTAGCGGGACCTTCGATGAGCAGTTCTTC
TRBJ1-4	14	TRBD1	TRBV2	.	CASMPGQVNEKLFF	TGTGCCAGCATGCCGGGACAGGTTAATGAAAAACTGTTTTTT
TRBJ1-2	14	.	TRBV29-1	many	CSVVGPDSLYGYTF	TGCAGCGTTGTAGGCCCGGACAGCCTCTATGGCTACACCTTC
TRBJ1-5	17	.	TRBV15	many	CATSSENRRSFNQPQHF	TGTGCCACCAGCAGTGAAAACAGGAGGAGCTTCAATCAGCCCCAGCATTTT
TRBJ1-5	14	.	TRBV6-6	many	CASRDAGQGQPQHF	TGTGCCAGCAGGGATGCCGGGCAGGGTCAGCCCCAGCATTTT
TRBJ2-1	18	.	TRBV7-9	many	CASSARRGDKGSYNEQFF	TGTGCCAGCAGCGCGCGCAGAGGGGACAAGGGTTCCTACAATGAGCAGTTCTTC
TRBJ1-1	14	.	TRBV12-3/TRBV12-4	many	CASNPGRMNTEAFF	TGTGCCAGCAACCCGGGGCGTATGAACACTGAAGCTTTCTTT
TRBJ2-6	16	.	TRBV28	many	CASSLWSSSGANVLTF	TGTGCCAGCAGTTTGTGGAGTTCCTCTGGGGCCAACGTCCTGACTTTC
TRBJ1-2	13	.	TRBV6-6	many	CASSYVPGYGYTF	TGTGCCAGCAGTTACGTCCCGGGCTATGGCTACACCTTC
TRBJ2-7	14	.	TRBV27	many	CASSAGGWAYEQYF	TGTGCCAGCAGCGCTGGGGGGTGGGCCTACGAGCAGTACTTC
TRBJ2-7	15	.	TRBV3-1	many	CASSSGLSRAYEQYF	TGTGCCAGCAGCTCGGGACTCTCAAGGGCCTACGAGCAGTACTTC
TRBJ2-1	17	TRBD1	TRBV19	many	CATLPGQGVAGYNEQFF	TGTGCCACCCTCCCGGGACAGGGGGTAGCGGGATACAATGAGCAGTTCTTC
TRBJ2-6	17	.	TRBV5-1	many	CASSLRQTTSGANVLTF	TGCGCCAGCAGCCTAAGACAGACTACGTCGGGGGCCAACGTCCTGACTTTC
TRBJ2-6	19	.	TRBV7-8	many	CASSHHTGASGSGANVLTF	TGTGCCAGCAGCCACCACACGGGCGCCAGCGGCAGCGGGGCCAACGTCCTGACTTTC
TRBJ2-2	14	TRBD1	TRBV6-1	many	CASSITGAGGELFF	TGTGCCAGCAGCATAACAGGGGCCGGCGGGGAGCTGTTTTTT
TRBJ1-5	13	.	TRBV28	many	CASSPSEFQPQHF	TGTGCCAGCAGTCCAAGCGAATTTCAGCCCCAGCATTTT
TRBJ1-5	13	.	TRBV28	.	CASTQEVDQPQHF	TGTGCCAGCACCCAGGAGGTTGATCAGCCCCAGCATTTT
TRBJ1-1	14	TRBD1	TRBV3-1	.	CASSQDRGDTEAFF	TGTGCCAGCAGCCAAGACAGGGGGGACACTGAAGCTTTCTTT
TRBJ1-5	14	.	TRBV28	many	CASNPTGLRQPQHF	TGTGCCAGCAACCCTACAGGGCTAAGGCAGCCCCAGCATTTT
TRBJ1-2	15	.	TRBV19	few	CASTPSRQADYGYTF	TGTGCCAGTACCCCGTCGAGGCAGGCTGACTATGGCTACACCTTC
TRBJ2-7	15	TRBD2	TRBV7-2	few	CASSQPSGRAREQYF	TGTGCCAGCAGCCAGCCTAGCGGGAGGGCCCGGGAGCAGTACTTC
TRBJ2-7	14	TRBD1	TRBV5-1	many	CASSFRQGTSEQYF	TGCGCCAGCAGCTTCAGACAGGGGACCAGCGAGCAGTACTTC
TRBJ2-3	13	.	TRBV18	many	CASSPQERDTQYF	TGTGCCAGCTCACCACAAGAACGAGATACGCAGTATTTT
TRBJ1-1	13	TRBD1	TRBV7-7	many	CASSNYRGAEAFF	TGTGCTAGCAGCAATTACAGGGGTGCTGAAGCTTTCTTT
TRBJ2-1	15	TRBD1	TRBV11-2	many	CASSLEQGGSYEQFF	TGTGCCAGCAGCTTAGAACAGGGGGGAAGTTATGAGCAGTTCTTC
TRBJ1-1	15	.	TRBV11-2	.	CASSGGRTQNTEAFF	TGTGCCAGCAGCGGGGGGAGAACTCAGAACACTGAAGCTTTCTTT
TRBJ2-7	15	.	TRBV7-9	many	CASSITGLIAGEQYF	TGTGCCAGCAGCATTACGGGCCTGATAGCCGGAGAGCAGTACTTC
TRBJ2-1	17	.	TRBV4-1	many	CASSQRERRLSYNEQFF	TGCGCCAGCAGCCAAAGGGAAAGGAGATTGTCCTACAATGAGCAGTTCTTC
TRBJ1-1	13	.	TRBV28	.	CASSLSARPEAFF	TGTGCCAGCAGTTTATCGGCCCGCCCTGAAGCTTTCTTT
TRBJ2-7	17	TRBD2	TRBV12-3/TRBV12-4	many	CASGTEEWTSGNYEQYF	TGTGCCAGCGGGACAGAAGAATGGACTAGCGGGAACTACGAGCAGTACTTC
TRBJ2-5	16	.	TRBV5-1	.	CASSLLGAGAKETQYF	TGCGCCAGCAGCTTGTTGGGGGCTGGCGCAAAAGAGACCCAGTACTTC
TRBJ2-7	13	.	TRBV30	many	CAWSGGQTYEQYF	TGTGCCTGGAGTGGAGGACAGACCTACGAGCAGTACTTC
TRBJ2-3	13	.	TRBV29-1	many	CSASRPPTDTQYF	TGCAGCGCGTCTCGACCCCCCACAGATACGCAGTATTTT
TRBJ2-1	14	TRBD2	TRBV24-1	many	CATESGRATDEQFF	TGTGCCACCGAGAGCGGGAGGGCCACCGATGAGCAGTTCTTC
TRBJ2-7	13	.	TRBV29-1	many	CSVETQYREEQYF	TGCAGCGTTGAAACCCAGTATCGTGAGGAGCAGTACTTC
TRBJ2-4	16	.	TRBV5-6	few	CASSLAENSLKNIQYF	TGTGCCAGCAGCTTGGCCGAGAACAGCCTCAAAAACATTCAGTACTTC
TRBJ1-1	15	.	TRBV4-1	few	CASSQGWAERAEAFF	TGCGCCAGCAGCCAAGGTTGGGCCGAGAGGGCTGAAGCTTTCTTT
TRBJ2-4	13	.	TRBV7-3	many	CASSLERGAIQYF	TGTGCCAGCAGCTTAGAGAGGGGAGCCATTCAGTACTTC
TRBJ2-5	13	.	TRBV28	.	CASRGGGLGTQYF	TGTGCCAGCAGGGGGGGGGGGCTTGGGACCCAGTACTTC
TRBJ2-3	14	.	TRBV7-2	.	CASSLGGVTDTQYF	TGTGCCAGCAGCTTAGGAGGGGTCACAGATACGCAGTATTTT
TRBJ2-7	17	TRBD2	TRBV20-1	many	CSARGGAVSGAPYEQYF	TGCAGTGCTAGGGGGGGGGCCGTTAGCGGGGCACCCTACGAGCAGTACTTC
TRBJ2-3	14	.	TRBV7-2	many	CASSLRRGTDTQYF	TGTGCCAGCAGCCTACGTCGGGGCACAGATACGCAGTATTTT
TRBJ2-1	17	TRBD2	TRBV6-6	few	CASSPPRSGRDDNEQFF	TGTGCCAGCAGTCCTCCCCGTAGCGGGAGGGATGACAATGAGCAGTTCTTC
TRBJ1-3	15	.	TRBV12-3/TRBV12-4	many	CASSLGGQPGNTIYF	TGTGCCAGCAGTTTAGGAGGCCAGCCAGGAAACACCATATATTTT
TRBJ1-3	18	TRBD1	TRBV4-1	few	CASSPRPDRGFSGNTIYF	TGCGCCAGCAGCCCTCGACCCGACAGGGGGTTCTCTGGAAACACCATATATTTT